This TCR beta chain was profiled in a study of blood T cell repertoires in COVID-19. In the study's own analysis: Researchers report that nucleated cell counts were estimated from reference gene primer amplification. Repertoires were generated with immunoSEQ multiplex PCR, while TCRdb's copy carries only in-frame clones and drops some. D and trimming come from the DNA, and the V and J calls and clone size come from that table. Here the sample spans roughly 210,000 clones, about 88% being singletons. The V end lost 4 bases, the J end lost 4 bases, and 17 bases lay between the germline ends. CDR1 KGHSH and CDR2 LQKENI come from the germline V gene. The CDR3 is 15 residues long.

The chain joins TRBV18 to TRBJ2-7, with D possibly matching TRBD1 (5 bases). Sequenced input: peripheral blood. The source is a man in his 70s with acute or convalescent COVID-19. The CDR3, as DNA: TGTGCCAGCTCACAAGGGGATCAACGCACATACGAGCAGTACTTC. Translated, it gives CASSQGDQRTYEQYF. Variable domain in full (rest from reference TRBV18 and TRBJ2-7): NAGVMQNPRHLVRRRGQEARLRCSPMKGHSHVYWYRQLPEEGLKFMVYLQKENIIDESGMPKERFSAEFPKEGPSILRIQQVVRGDSAAYFCASSQGDQRTYEQYFGPGTRLTVT.